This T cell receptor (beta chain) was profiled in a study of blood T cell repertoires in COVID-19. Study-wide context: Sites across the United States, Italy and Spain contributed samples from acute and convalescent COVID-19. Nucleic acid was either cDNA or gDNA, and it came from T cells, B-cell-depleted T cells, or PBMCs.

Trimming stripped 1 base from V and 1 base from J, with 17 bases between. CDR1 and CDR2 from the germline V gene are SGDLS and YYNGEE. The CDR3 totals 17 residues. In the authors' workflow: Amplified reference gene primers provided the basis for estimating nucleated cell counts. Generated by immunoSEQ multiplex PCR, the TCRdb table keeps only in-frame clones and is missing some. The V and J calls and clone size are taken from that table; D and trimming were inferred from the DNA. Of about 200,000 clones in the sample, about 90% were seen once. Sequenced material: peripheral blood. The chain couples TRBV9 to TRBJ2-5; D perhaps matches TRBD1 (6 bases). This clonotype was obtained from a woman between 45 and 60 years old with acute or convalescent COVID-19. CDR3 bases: TGTGCCAGCAGCGTAATGGGGGCAACCCTCTCCCAAGAGACCCAGTACTTC. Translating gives CASSVMGATLSQETQYF.